Listed here are 13 T cell receptor beta chains from one sample, sequenced in a study of Ad26.COV2.S vaccination and SARS-CoV-2 variants. Treatment given: about 20 received Ad26.COV2.S at low or high dose, single or two shots; five or six received placebo; per-sample allocation not given. Sampling happened 63 days after the first vaccine or placebo injection. Repertoires were generated with immunoSEQ multiplex PCR, while TCRdb's copy carries only in-frame clones and drops some. The table has 500,000 or so clones, 75% to 90% seen once; the top ten hold about 2.5%. This sample comprised peripheral blood, obtained in a trial of Ad26.COV2.S vaccine versus placebo. These receptors all stem from a person between 18 and 65 years old who received the Ad26.COV2.S COVID-19 vaccine or a placebo.

This clone was picked up a small number of times. Other DNA sequences of this sample code for an identical CDR3. This chain links TRBV15 with TRBJ1-5; D may be TRBD1 (5 bases). Germline loops: CDR1 LNHNV, CDR2 YYDKDF (reference sequence). V lost 3 bases and J 6 bases, leaving 9 bases between the germline ends. The CDR3 consists of 13 residues. The CDR3 DNA sequence: TGTGCCACCAGCAGGGGGGTAGGTCAGCCCCAGCATTTT. This codes for CATSRGVGQPQHF.

CDR3 sequence: CASSIQTTNEKLFF. The CDR3 DNA reads as TGCGCCAGCAGCATACAGACAACTAATGAAAAACTGTTTTTT. The chain employs TRBV5-1 and TRBJ1-4; no clear D gene. This CDR3 spans 14 amino acids. The ends were cut back, 4 bases at V and 0 bases at J, with 7 bases in the middle. CDR1 SGHRS and CDR2 YFSETQ come from the germline V gene.

The chain uses TRBV6-2 or TRBV6-3 and TRBJ1-5; D is uncertain. This CDR3 is built from 13 residues. Germline V gives CDR1 MNHEY, CDR2 SVGEGT. With 1 base removed from V and 5 bases from J, the gap between germline ends came to 6 bases. The CDR3, as DNA: TGTGCCAGCAGTTACTTCGGTGATCAGCCCCAGCATTTT. Translating it yields CASSYFGDQPQHF.

The chain uses TRBV9 and TRBJ2-1; D unresolved. This CDR3 spans 13 amino acids. Trimming pared 0 bases from V and 8 bases from J, leaving 9 bases between. Germline CDR1 SGDLS, CDR2 YYNGEE. CDR3 nucleotide sequence: TGTGCCAGCAGCGTAGTCGATTTCCATGAGCAGTTCTTC. Translated, it gives CASSVVDFHEQFF. Full variable domain (rest looked up from reference TRBV9 and TRBJ2-1): DSGVTQTPKHLITATGQRVTLRCSPRSGDLSVYWYQQSLDQGLQFLIQYYNGEERAKGNILERFSAQQFPDLHSELNLSSLELGDSALYFCASSVVDFHEQFFGPGTRLTVL.

This clone was detected only a few times. V usage is TRBV28 and J usage is TRBJ1-2; 8 bases are shared with TRBD1. V lost 6 bases, J lost 6 bases, and 3 bases stayed unmatched. This CDR3 has 12 residues. Germline V gene lookup returns CDR1 MDHEN and CDR2 SYDVKM. The CDR3 loop reads CASRDRAHGYTF. The DNA for the CDR3 is TGTGCCAGCAGGGACAGGGCGCATGGCTACACCTTC.

The rearrangement joins TRBV11-3 to TRBJ2-2, with D perhaps given as TRBD1 or TRBD2 (5 bases each). Trimming left V 1 base short and J 4 bases short, with 13 bases between. In germline, CDR1 is SGHNT, CDR2 YENEEA. This CDR3 contains 16 residues. The CDR3: CASSLVSWGSTGELFF. In nucleotides, the CDR3 is TGTGCCAGCAGCTTAGTTTCTTGGGGGTCCACCGGGGAGCTGTTTTTT.

The chain recombines TRBV28 with TRBJ2-2; 7 positions agree with TRBD2. The CDR3 has 16 amino acids. Germline CDR1 reads MDHEN; CDR2 reads SYDVKM. V shed 4 bases and J 5 bases; nucleotides not matched to a gene: 10. The CDR3 DNA is TGTGCCAGCAGTTCCCCCTGGGAGGGGCGAACCGGGGAGCTGTTTTTT. Translated: CASSSPWEGRTGELFF.

V and J are TRBV6-2 or TRBV6-3 and TRBJ2-1; 14 bases align to TRBD2. Germline CDR1 and CDR2: MNHEY and SVGEGT. V dropped 2 bases and J dropped 8; count of bases not matched to a gene: 5. The CDR3 spans 16 residues. CDR3 sequence reads: CASSYPQGLAGDEQFF. For the CDR3, the DNA is TGTGCCAGCAGTTACCCCCAGGGACTAGCGGGGGATGAGCAGTTCTTC.

The rearrangement links TRBV11-1 to TRBJ2-1; TRBD1 agrees at 8 bases. The ends lost 4 bases at V and 7 bases at J; junction bases unmatched: 9. Germline CDR1 and CDR2: SGHAT and FQDESV (reference sequence). This CDR3 comprises 15 residues. For the CDR3, the DNA is TGTGCCAGCAGCTCTTTCGGACAGGGAGGTAATGAGCAGTTCTTC. Its translation is CASSSFGQGGNEQFF.

The V and J genes are TRBV5-5 and TRBJ1-2; no clear D. The CDR3 runs to 16 residues. Trimming left V 0 bases short and J 7 bases short, with 19 bases between. CDR1 and CDR2 from the germline V gene are SGHKS and YYEKEE (reference sequence). Here the CDR3 DNA reads TGTGCCAGCAGCTTGGCCTTTAGTCTCGGGGATCGTGGCTACACCTTC. Protein: CASSLAFSLGDRGYTF.

The rearrangement links TRBV4-3 to TRBJ2-5, with 9 bases lining up with TRBD2. The CDR3 spans 16 residues. With 0 bases clipped from V and 5 bases from J, the junction kept 7 bases outside the gene matches. CDR1 LGHNA and CDR2 YSLEER come from the germline V gene. This CDR3 reads CASSQDRGRARETQYF. The CDR3 nucleotides read TGCGCCAGCAGCCAAGATCGCGGGAGGGCCCGGGAGACCCAGTACTTC.

The V and J genes are TRBV18 and TRBJ2-3, with TRBD2 matching over 8 bases. CDR3 length: 16 amino acids. Germline V gene data show CDR1 as KGHSH and CDR2 as LQKENI. With V trimmed by 0 bases and J by 0 bases, 2 bases remained unmatched. The CDR3 reads CASSPPGLESTDTQYF. The CDR3, as DNA: TGTGCCAGCTCACCACCGGGACTAGAAAGCACAGATACGCAGTATTTT.

This chain joins TRBV6-5 and TRBJ2-1; D call uncertain. The CDR3 spans 12 residues. V was clipped by 0 bases and J by 6 bases, with 3 bases between them. Germline V gives CDR1 MNHEY, CDR2 SVGAGI. The CDR3: CASSYSTNEQFF. The DNA of the CDR3 is TGTGCCAGCAGTTACTCTACCAATGAGCAGTTCTTC.